These 26 T cell receptor beta chains were all obtained from the same sample, sequenced in a study of T cells in localized non-small cell lung cancer. The protocol was immunoSEQ multiplex PCR, while the TCRdb copy is restricted to in-frame clones and leaves out a portion. The table shows tens of thousands of clones, with around nine tenths occurring only once. The specimen comprised peripheral blood, sampled before any cancer treatment. These receptors were obtained from a woman aged 35-75 years with stage I lung adenocarcinoma.

The chain has TRBV28 and TRBJ2-1; D is unresolved. V was clipped by 11 bases and J by 4 bases, with 12 bases between them. The CDR3 extends over 12 amino acids. Germline V CDR1 and CDR2: MDHEN, SYDVKM. The CDR3 nucleotides read TGTGCCGCTGGGCCCCCATACAATGAGCAGTTCTTC. It translates to CAAGPPYNEQFF.

The chain is built from TRBV10-1 and TRBJ2-1; D is unresolved. Trimming shortened V by 3 bases and J by 0 bases, and 9 bases separated the two germline ends. There are 15 residues in the CDR3. CDR1 is WNHNN and CDR2 is SYGVQD in the germline V gene (reference sequence). This chain's CDR3 is CASSEGLNSYNEQFF. For the CDR3, the DNA is TGCGCCAGCAGTGAAGGGCTAAACTCCTACAATGAGCAGTTCTTC.

In this sample, this clone turned up a few times. This rearrangement joins TRBV30 to TRBJ1-1; perhaps TRBD1 as D (5 bases). Germline loops: CDR1 GTSNPN, CDR2 SVGIG (reference sequence). The CDR3 is 13 residues long. Trimming left V 2 bases short and J 9 bases short, with 16 bases between. The CDR3 loop is CAWSRDVASKAFF. The CDR3 region has the DNA TGTGCCTGGAGTAGGGACGTAGCAAGTAAAGCTTTCTTT.

The chain recombines TRBV19 with TRBJ2-3, with D tentatively TRBD2 (6 bases). Trimming removed 6 bases at V and 4 bases at J, with 8 bases between. CDR1 and CDR2 (germline): LNHDA, SQIVND (reference sequence). The CDR3 is 12 amino acids. As DNA, the CDR3 is TGTGCCAGTAGCGGGAGCTCAGATACGCAGTATTTT. Translated: CASSGSSDTQYF. The whole variable domain, filled in from reference TRBV19 and TRBJ2-3, reads DGGITQSPKYLFRKEGQNVTLSCEQNLNHDAMYWYRQDPGQGLRLIYYSQIVNDFQKGDIAEGYSVSREKKESFPLTVTSAQKNPTAFYLCASSGSSDTQYFGPGTRLTVL.

The CDR3 sequence is CAINPTVSNYGYTF. The CDR3 DNA is TGTGCCATCAATCCGACAGTCTCTAACTATGGCTACACCTTC. V gene TRBV10-3 combines with J gene TRBJ1-2; D might be TRBD1 (5 bases). The CDR3 totals 14 residues. From germline, CDR1 is ENHRY and CDR2 SYGVKD. Deletions cut 7 bases from V and 0 bases from J, with 12 bases between.

This clone is a singleton in its sample. This chain links TRBV25-1 with TRBJ1-2; 9 bases match TRBD1. V lost 0 bases to trimming and J lost 6 bases; unmatched junction nucleotides: 2. CDR3 length equals 14 residues. Germline V lookup: CDR1 MGHDK, CDR2 SYGVNS. CDR3 sequence (DNA): TGTGCCAGCAGTGAATATGGGACAGGGAATGGCTACACCTTC. Translating it yields CASSEYGTGNGYTF.

The V call is TRBV2, the J call TRBJ1-2; D unclear. V dropped 6 bases and J dropped 2 bases, with 10 bases sitting between them. The CDR3 runs 13 residues. Per the germline V gene, CDR1 is SNHLY and CDR2 is FYNNEI. The CDR3 region is CASSADGNYGYTF. CDR3 coding DNA: TGTGCCAGCAGCGCAGACGGGAACTATGGCTACACCTTC.

This clone was seen a few times. This chain links TRBV30 with TRBJ1-1; D gene uncertain. Trimming removed 8 bases at V and 5 bases at J, with 12 bases between. Germline V gives CDR1 GTSNPN, CDR2 SVGIG (reference sequence). This CDR3 is built from 11 residues. The CDR3, as DNA: TGTGCCCACCAATTTGGGACTGAAGCTTTCTTT. It codes for CAHQFGTEAFF. Based on the CDR3 plus reference TRBV30 and TRBJ1-1, the full variable domain is SQTIHQWPATLVQPVGSPLSLECTVEGTSNPNLYWYRQAAGRGLQLLFYSVGIGQISSEVPQNLSASRPQDRQFILSSKKLLLSDSGFYLCAHQFGTEAFFGQGTRLTVV.

V is TRBV11-2 and J is TRBJ2-1; TRBD2 agrees at 11 bases. The junction had 3 bases not matched to a gene; V was cut back by 4 bases and J by 7 bases. Germline assignment: CDR1 SGHAT and CDR2 FQNNGV. The CDR3 contains 14 residues. CDR3 nucleotide sequence: TGTGCCAGCAGCTCCCGACTAGCGGGGAATGAGCAGTTCTTC. Its translation: CASSSRLAGNEQFF. Combining the CDR3 with reference TRBV11-2 and TRBJ2-1 gives the whole variable domain EAGVAQSPRYKIIEKRQSVAFWCNPISGHATLYWYQQILGQGPKLLIQFQNNGVVDDSQLPKDRFSAERLKGVDSTLKIQPAKLEDSAVYLCASSSRLAGNEQFFGPGTRLTVL.

This clone was recorded once. J is TRBJ1-2 and V is TRBV18; 8 bases map to TRBD1. V gave up 1 base and J gave up 8 bases; unmatched junction bases: 6. Germline V gives CDR1 KGHSH, CDR2 LQKENI. The CDR3 has 14 amino acids. The CDR3 sequence: CASSPLDRGPGYTF. CDR3 DNA: TGTGCCAGCTCACCACTAGACAGGGGTCCGGGCTACACCTTC.

This clone is a singleton in its sample. This chain uses TRBV14 with TRBJ2-1; D perhaps matches TRBD1 (6 bases). The germline V and J ends were trimmed by 6 bases and 4 bases, with 7 bases remaining between them. The CDR3 sequence is 12 residues long. Germline V gives CDR1 SGHDN, CDR2 FVKESK. CDR3 sequence reads: CASRDRYNEQFF. DNA of the CDR3: TGTGCCAGCAGAGACAGGTACAATGAGCAGTTCTTC.

CDR3 DNA sequence: TGTGCCAGCAGCAGTTTGGGATCGAGGACTAGCGGGCCCCGGCAAGAGACCCAGTACTTC. It codes for CASSSLGSRTSGPRQETQYF. The chain combines TRBV28 with TRBJ2-5; 11 bases map to TRBD2. Looked up from germline, CDR1 is MDHEN and CDR2 is SYDVKM. This CDR3 region has 20 residues. Trimming at V came to 6 bases and at J to 2 bases, leaving 20 bases not matched to a gene.

The chain couples TRBV7-3 to TRBJ2-3; no definite D call. Trimming cost V 4 bases and J 0 bases, with 5 bases left between them. The CDR3 runs to 13 residues. Germline CDR1 SGHTA, CDR2 FQGTGA. The CDR3 protein is CASSSQSTDTQYF. CDR3 DNA sequence: TGTGCCAGCAGCTCCCAAAGCACAGATACGCAGTATTTT.

The rearrangement uses TRBV19 and TRBJ2-1; TRBD2 agrees at 13 bases. Germline CDR1 LNHDA, CDR2 SQIVND (reference sequence). The CDR3 totals 15 residues. The ends lost 5 bases at V and 6 bases at J; junction bases unmatched: 4. For the CDR3, the DNA is TGTGCCAGTAGTCCGAGGACTAGCGGGGGCAATGAGCAGTTCTTC. It codes for CASSPRTSGGNEQFF.

This chain uses TRBV11-3 with TRBJ2-1; 9 nucleotides match TRBD1. V lost 1 base and J lost 5; bases outside the gene matches: 9. The CDR3 spans 17 residues. The germline CDR1 and CDR2 sequences are SGHNT and YENEEA. The chain's CDR3 is CASSLGARTGDHNEQFF. Here the CDR3 DNA reads TGTGCCAGCAGCTTAGGGGCCAGGACAGGGGACCACAATGAGCAGTTCTTC.

This clone was recorded a few times. The chain uses TRBV2 and TRBJ2-7, with unresolved D. V gave up 11 bases and J gave up 1 base, with 12 bases separating them. The V gene's germline CDR1 is SNHLY and CDR2 FYNNEI. This CDR3 is built from 12 residues. The CDR3 reads CAASTQSYEQYF. Here the CDR3 DNA reads TGTGCCGCCTCAACGCAGTCCTACGAGCAGTACTTC.

The J gene is TRBJ2-7, the V gene TRBV28; no clear D gene. Germline V gene sequence: CDR1 MDHEN, CDR2 SYDVKM. The CDR3 sequence is 13 residues long. The germline V and J ends were trimmed by 8 bases and 4 bases, with 15 bases remaining between them. CDR3 sequence reads: CASSSSTLYEQYF. The DNA for the CDR3 is TGTGCCAGCTCTTCGTCGACTTTGTACGAGCAGTACTTC. Full variable domain (missing parts from reference TRBV28 and TRBJ2-7): DVKVTQSSRYLVKRTGEKVFLECVQDMDHENMFWYRQDPGLGLRLIYFSYDVKMKEKGDIPEGYSVSREKKERFSLILESASTNQTSMYLCASSSSTLYEQYFGPGTRLTVT.

The chain uses TRBV2 and TRBJ2-3, with D possibly being TRBD2 (5 bases). Germline CDR1 SNHLY, CDR2 FYNNEI. This CDR3 contains 12 residues. V lost 6 bases to trimming and J lost 5 bases, with 9 bases between them. CDR3 nucleotides: TGTGCCAGCAGGCCCGCGGGAGATACGCAGTATTTT. Encoded protein: CASRPAGDTQYF.

In its sample, this clone was seen once. The chain links TRBV7-2 to TRBJ2-2, with 8 bases identical to TRBD2. The trim removed 0 bases at V and 8 bases at J, leaving 8 bases unmatched. Germline V CDR1 and CDR2: SGHTA, FQGNSA. The CDR3 has 16 amino acids. For the CDR3, the DNA is TGTGCCAGCAGCTTAGCCCCGACTAGCGTCACTGGGGAGCTGTTTTTT. This translates into CASSLAPTSVTGELFF. Using reference TRBV7-2 and TRBJ2-2 for the parts outside the CDR3, the full variable domain is GAGVSQSPSNKVTEKGKDVELRCDPISGHTALYWYRQSLGQGLEFLIYFQGNSAPDKSGLPSDRFSAERTGGSVSTLTIQRTQQEDSAVYLCASSLAPTSVTGELFFGEGSRLTVL.

The rearrangement uses TRBV7-8 and TRBJ2-5; 7 bases map to TRBD2. The V segment lost 5 bases and the J segment 0 bases; nucleotides outside the gene matches: 3. Germline V gives CDR1 SGHVS, CDR2 FQNEAQ. The CDR3 is 14 amino acids. CDR3 residues: CASSPGTNQETQYF. CDR3 nucleotide sequence: TGTGCCAGCAGCCCCGGGACTAACCAAGAGACCCAGTACTTC.

This clone turned up a few times. The V call is TRBV13, the J call TRBJ2-1; D is possibly TRBD2 (7 bases). CDR1 PRHDT and CDR2 FYEKMQ come from the germline V gene (reference sequence). The CDR3 contains 16 residues. Trimming removed 5 bases at V and 7 bases at J, with 21 bases between. CDR3: CASSAAEKGGVNEQFF. DNA of the CDR3: TGTGCCAGCAGCGCCGCAGAAAAAGGGGGGGTGAATGAGCAGTTCTTC.

Remarks on this clone: Germline is not matched at one junction end, which may reflect a read error. The J gene is TRBJ2-1, the V gene TRBV10-2, with a possible D match to TRBD2 (6 bases). This CDR3 spans 10 amino acids. The V gene's germline CDR1 is WSHSY and CDR2 SAAADI. The CDR3 sequence: CAIGGDEQFF. CDR3 DNA: TGTGCCATCGGAGGGGATGAGCAGTTCTTC.

This chain joins TRBV28 and TRBJ2-3, with D tentatively TRBD1 or TRBD2 (5 bases each). The V end was cut by 8 bases, the J end by 0 bases, with 6 bases between. This CDR3 has 12 residues. Germline CDR1 is MDHEN and CDR2 is SYDVKM. The CDR3 here is CASGGSTDTQYF. CDR3 DNA sequence: TGTGCCAGCGGGGGAAGCACAGATACGCAGTATTTT.

This clone came up a few times. The CDR3 sequence is CASSLDWPREQFF. CDR3 sequence (DNA): TGTGCCAGCAGCTTGGACTGGCCAAGGGAGCAGTTCTTC. This rearrangement joins TRBV5-4 to TRBJ2-1; no definite D call. Germline V gene lookup returns CDR1 SGHNT and CDR2 YYREEE (reference sequence). CDR3 length: 13 amino acids. The V end lost 0 bases, the J end lost 10 bases, and 11 bases lay between the germline ends. Full variable domain (missing parts from reference TRBV5-4 and TRBJ2-1): ETGVTQSPTHLIKTRGQQVTLRCSSQSGHNTVSWYQQALGQGPQFIFQYYREEENGRGNFPPRFSGLQFPNYSSELNVNALELDDSALYLCASSLDWPREQFFGPGTRLTVL.

The V and J genes are TRBV7-9 and TRBJ1-4, with D perhaps TRBD1 (6 bases). The CDR3 spans 17 residues. Germline-derived CDR1 and CDR2 are SEHNR and FQNEAQ (reference sequence). Trimming stripped 3 bases from V and 3 bases from J, with 17 bases between. The CDR3 region is CASSLTKQGRANEKLFF. In DNA form, the CDR3 reads TGTGCCAGCAGCTTGACGAAACAGGGTCGTGCTAATGAAAAACTGTTTTTT.

The chain has TRBV12-5 and TRBJ2-3, with a weak D call TRBD2 (5 bases). In germline, CDR1 is LGHNT, CDR2 FRNRAP. With 2 bases removed from V and 1 base from J, the gap between germline ends came to 7 bases. The CDR3 extends over 14 amino acids. The CDR3 loop is CASGLSSGTDTQYF. The CDR3 region has the DNA TGTGCTAGTGGTTTGAGTAGCGGCACAGATACGCAGTATTTT.